Listed here are 9 T cell receptor beta chains from one sample, sequenced in a study of blood T cell repertoires in COVID-19. Sequencing used immunoSEQ multiplex PCR; TCRdb keeps in-frame clones, though not all of them. This table has about 160,000 clones, approximately 87% appearing once. Sequenced input: PBMCs or T cells enriched from blood (not recorded which). The receptors here all came from a woman in her fifties or sixties who had recovered from COVID-19.

The rearrangement uses TRBV5-6 and TRBJ1-2; no firm D call. CDR3 length: 11 residues. V was trimmed by 4 bases and J by 7 bases, leaving 8 bases between them. Germline CDR1 is SGHDT and CDR2 is YYEEEE. CDR3 in amino acids: CASSLRSGYTF. The CDR3 DNA follows: TGTGCCAGCAGCCTTAGGAGTGGCTACACCTTC.

This clone was recorded a few times. The chain carries TRBV7-3 and TRBJ1-1; unclear D gene. V was clipped by 3 bases and J by 3 bases, with 14 bases between them. This CDR3 has 15 amino acids. Germline loops: CDR1 SGHTA, CDR2 FQGTGA. CDR3 residues: CASSLTIQLDTEAFF. The CDR3 bases are TGTGCCAGCAGCTTGACCATACAGCTGGACACTGAAGCTTTCTTT.

Note on this clone: An end of the junction does not agree with germline; a read error may underlie this. The chain employs TRBV9 and TRBJ1-3; TRBD1 agrees at 11 bases. The CDR3 totals 18 residues. Germline V gene lookup returns CDR1 SGDLS and CDR2 YYNGEE. As DNA, the CDR3 is TGTGCCAACAGCGATCGGACAGGGGGCTTAAGCTCTGGAAACACCATATATTTT. As protein: CANSDRTGGLSSGNTIYF.

The rearrangement links TRBV27 to TRBJ2-7, with D possibly being TRBD1 (5 bases). Trimming removed 6 bases from V and 3 bases from J, with 15 bases in between. Germline assignment: CDR1 MNHEY and CDR2 SMNVEV (reference sequence). The CDR3 contains 14 residues. Here the CDR3 reads CASRFKGQVYEQYF. In nucleotides, the CDR3 is TGTGCCAGCAGATTCAAGGGGCAGGTCTACGAGCAGTACTTC.

For the CDR3, the DNA is TGCGCCAGCAGCCCTTTGGGAGCGGGGGGGCCAGATACGCAGTATTTT. It codes for CASSPLGAGGPDTQYF. The chain couples TRBV5-1 to TRBJ2-3, with 10 nucleotides matching TRBD2. The CDR3 contains 16 residues. The germline V gene encodes CDR1 SGHRS and CDR2 YFSETQ. Trimming cost V 4 bases and J 4 bases; bases outside gene matches: 9.

This chain uses TRBV12-5 with TRBJ1-2, with TRBD1 identical over 9 bases. Germline values: CDR1 LGHNT, CDR2 FRNRAP. Trimming cost V 1 base and J 6 bases; bases outside gene matches: 6. The CDR3 length is 15 residues. CDR3 sequence (DNA): TGTGCTAGTGGTTTGGCCACAGGGGGCTTTAATGGCTACACCTTC. Translation: CASGLATGGFNGYTF.

The chain links TRBV5-6 to TRBJ2-2; D not certain. Between the trimmed V and J ends, which lost 2 bases and 6 bases, there was a span of 8 bases. The CDR3 extends over 13 amino acids. Germline assignment: CDR1 SGHDT and CDR2 YYEEEE. The CDR3 bases are TGTGCCAGCAGCTTAATAGTCCCCGGGGAGCTGTTTTTT. Amino acids: CASSLIVPGELFF. Filled out from reference TRBV5-6 and TRBJ2-2, the complete variable domain reads DAGVTQSPTHLIKTRGQQVTLRCSPKSGHDTVSWYQQALGQGPQFIFQYYEEEERQRGNFPDRFSGHQFPNYSSELNVNALLLGDSALYLCASSLIVPGELFFGEGSRLTVL.

Note on this clone: Other DNA sequences in this sample translate to the same CDR3. CDR3 amino acids: CASSLSGETQYF. CDR3 nucleotide sequence: TGCGCCAGCAGCTTAAGCGGGGAGACCCAGTACTTC. The chain carries TRBV5-1 and TRBJ2-5; D is possibly TRBD2 (6 bases). CDR1 and CDR2 from the germline V gene are SGHRS and YFSETQ. This CDR3 has 12 amino acids. With 2 bases removed from V and 5 bases from J, the gap between germline ends came to 7 bases.

The chain recombines TRBV15 with TRBJ1-2; D perhaps matches TRBD1 (5 bases). Deletions cut 0 bases from V and 8 bases from J, with 10 bases between. Germline CDR1 LNHNV, CDR2 YYDKDF (reference sequence). The CDR3 has 13 residues. CDR3 nucleotide sequence: TGTGCCACCAGCAGAGAATCGGGGGGAGGCTACACCTTC. Amino acid sequence: CATSRESGGGYTF.